Each of the 18 T cell receptor beta chains below was sequenced from the same sample in a study of cytomegalovirus exposure and HLA in healthy donors. The PCR had 60 Vbeta and 13 Jbeta primers. Assay used: immunoSEQ multiplex PCR; TCRdb lists only in-frame clones, some missing. Counted here are hundreds of thousands of clones, about three quarters occurring once; the ten biggest clones make up roughly 2%. Sequencing input: PBMCs. These receptors all come from a man younger than 35 in good health and CMV-seronegative.

The chain carries TRBV9 and TRBJ2-3; perhaps TRBD2 as D (5 bases). This CDR3 has 16 residues. From germline, CDR1 is SGDLS and CDR2 YYNGEE. V was clipped by 0 bases and J by 2 bases, with 13 bases between them. This CDR3 is CASSVVGSALTDTQYF. The DNA of the CDR3 is TGTGCCAGCAGCGTAGTGGGTAGCGCCCTCACAGATACGCAGTATTTT.

This clone has a handful of counts. This chain joins TRBV6-6 and TRBJ2-7; TRBD1 might be the D (6 bases). The CDR3 spans 13 residues. Trimming left V 5 bases short and J 6 bases short, with 14 bases between. The germline gives CDR1 MNHNY, CDR2 SVGAGI (reference sequence). The CDR3 here is CASSPGTFGEQYF. CDR3 nucleotide sequence: TGTGCCAGCAGTCCGGGGACATTCGGCGAGCAGTACTTC.

The count of this clone is one. This chain links TRBV27 with TRBJ2-5; D perhaps matches TRBD1 (6 bases). V dropped 5 bases and J dropped 5 bases, with 15 bases sitting between them. CDR1 MNHEY and CDR2 SMNVEV come from the germline V gene (reference sequence). CDR3 length: 14 amino acids. The CDR3 reads CASSPGTTGETQYF. The CDR3 nucleotides are TGTGCCAGCAGTCCCGGGACAACCGGGGAGACCCAGTACTTC.

The chain carries TRBV7-3 and TRBJ2-5; possibly TRBD2 for D (6 bases). The J call may be incorrect, as the DNA end agrees better with TRBJ2-7. Per the germline V gene, CDR1 is SGHTA and CDR2 is FQGTGA. This CDR3 contains 15 residues. CDR3 sequence: CASSLKAGRFGEQYF. CDR3 nucleotide sequence: TGTGCCAGCAGCTTAAAAGCAGGGAGGTTTGGCGAGCAGTACTTC.

The rearrangement uses TRBV5-4 and TRBJ2-2; weak D call: TRBD1 (5 bases). Germline V gene data show CDR1 as SGHNT and CDR2 as YYREEE (reference sequence). The V end was cut by 4 bases, the J end by 4 bases, with 14 bases between. CDR3 length equals 15 residues. The CDR3 loop reads CASSPKGAVTGELFF. CDR3 DNA sequence: TGTGCCAGCAGCCCGAAAGGGGCTGTCACCGGGGAGCTGTTTTTT.

The rearrangement joins TRBV11-1 to TRBJ2-5; the match to TRBD2 covers 9 bases. With V trimmed by 4 bases and J by 5 bases, 8 bases remained unmatched. The CDR3 length is 15 residues. CDR1 SGHAT and CDR2 FQDESV come from the germline V gene (reference sequence). The CDR3 loop reads CASSSRLADWETQYF. DNA for the CDR3: TGTGCCAGCAGCTCCAGACTAGCGGACTGGGAGACCCAGTACTTC.

This clone was picked up a small number of times. The chain uses TRBV15 and TRBJ2-7; perhaps TRBD1 as D (5 bases). V was cut by 0 bases and J by 3 bases, with 12 bases left in between. CDR1 and CDR2 (germline): LNHNV, YYDKDF (reference sequence). This CDR3 contains 15 residues. For the CDR3, the DNA is TGTGCCACCAGCAGAGATCTGGCAGGGTTCTACGAGCAGTACTTC. This codes for CATSRDLAGFYEQYF.

This clone appeared once. V is TRBV5-1 and J is TRBJ2-5, with a tentative D call TRBD1 (5 bases). CDR3 length: 15 residues. CDR1 and CDR2 (germline): SGHRS, YFSETQ. Trimming took off 2 bases at V and 3 bases at J, with 14 bases between the two ends. The CDR3 DNA reads as TGCGCCAGCAGCTTCGCCCAGGGCGCGGAAGAGACCCAGTACTTC. As protein: CASSFAQGAEETQYF.

This chain uses TRBV27 with TRBJ1-1; a possible D gene is TRBD1 (5 bases). CDR1 is MNHEY, CDR2 SMNVEV, per germline (reference sequence). This CDR3 comprises 16 residues. Trimming removed 3 bases at V and 1 base at J, with 15 bases between. The CDR3 DNA reads TGTGCCAGCAGTTTCCGACCCGGTGGACAGAACACTGAAGCTTTCTTT. This gives the protein CASSFRPGGQNTEAFF.

The V gene is TRBV11-2, the J gene TRBJ1-4; TRBD1 agrees at 8 bases. With 1 base clipped from V and 11 bases from J, the junction kept 3 bases outside the gene matches. Germline V gene lookup returns CDR1 SGHAT and CDR2 FQNNGV. This CDR3 is built from 13 residues. The CDR3 coding sequence is TGTGCCAGCAGCTTAGGGACAGGGAGGAAACTGTTTTTT. It specifies CASSLGTGRKLFF. The full variable domain, completed using reference TRBV11-2 and TRBJ1-4, is EAGVAQSPRYKIIEKRQSVAFWCNPISGHATLYWYQQILGQGPKLLIQFQNNGVVDDSQLPKDRFSAERLKGVDSTLKIQPAKLEDSAVYLCASSLGTGRKLFFGSGTQLSVL.

V and J are TRBV29-1 and TRBJ2-5; 8 bases agree with TRBD1. Judging by the DNA end, TRBJ2-7 fits better; the J call may be wrong. This CDR3 spans 12 amino acids. Germline V lookup: CDR1 SQVTM, CDR2 ANQGSEA. The CDR3 DNA sequence: TGCAGCGTTCAGGACAGGGCCAACGAGCAGTACTTC. Translation gives CSVQDRANEQYF.

The chain employs TRBV7-2 and TRBJ2-5, with no clear D. The CDR3 extends over 12 amino acids. Germline-derived CDR1 and CDR2 are SGHTA and FQGNSA. V was clipped by 4 bases and J by 7 bases, with 10 bases between them. This chain's CDR3 is CASSSGRGTQYF. Here the CDR3 DNA reads TGTGCCAGCAGCTCCGGTCGCGGGACCCAGTACTTC.

This CDR3 reads CASSEQSGGEQYF. CDR3 in DNA: TGTGCCAGCAGTGAACAATCAGGTGGCGAGCAGTACTTC. The chain recombines TRBV6-1 with TRBJ2-7; D call uncertain. Germline assignment: CDR1 MNHNS and CDR2 SASEGT. This CDR3 spans 13 amino acids. The germline V and J ends were trimmed by 2 bases and 6 bases, with 11 bases remaining between them.

The chain recombines TRBV5-4 with TRBJ2-5; 9 positions agree with TRBD2. The CDR3 sequence is 16 residues long. Germline V CDR1 and CDR2: SGHNT, YYREEE (reference sequence). The trim removed 1 base at V and 6 bases at J, leaving 10 bases unmatched. In DNA, the CDR3 is TGTGCCAGCAGCTTGAGCGGCGGGAGGGCCGGGAAGACCCAGTACTTC. Translated: CASSLSGGRAGKTQYF.

The V call is TRBV18, the J call TRBJ1-1; D uncertain. V lost 6 bases and J 3 bases, leaving 11 bases between the germline ends. The germline CDR1 and CDR2 sequences are KGHSH and LQKENI. CDR3 length: 13 amino acids. The CDR3 bases are TGTGCCAGCTCGGCTTTGGTGGACACTGAAGCTTTCTTT. Translating it yields CASSALVDTEAFF.

The chain couples TRBV6-6 to TRBJ2-7, with 10 bases matching TRBD1. The germline V gene encodes CDR1 MNHNY and CDR2 SVGAGI (reference sequence). This CDR3 has 14 residues. V shed 4 bases and J 2 bases; nucleotides not matched to a gene: 2. The CDR3 is CASSLGQGAYEQYF. The CDR3 nucleotides read TGTGCCAGCAGTTTAGGACAGGGGGCCTACGAGCAGTACTTC.

This chain's CDR3 is CASTPPGTGDQPQHF. CDR3 sequence (DNA): TGTGCCAGCACGCCCCCCGGGACAGGGGATCAGCCCCAGCATTTT. The V gene is TRBV2, the J gene TRBJ1-5; 10 nucleotides match TRBD1. V lost 7 bases and J lost 5; bases outside the gene matches: 8. This CDR3 is built from 15 residues. Looked up from germline, CDR1 is SNHLY and CDR2 is FYNNEI.

The rearrangement links TRBV4-3 to TRBJ2-3, with TRBD2 matching over 11 bases. After removal of 3 bases from V and 1 base from J, the junction contained 0 bases not matched to a gene. Per germline, CDR1 LGHNA and CDR2 YSLEER. This CDR3 spans 15 amino acids. The CDR3 loop reads CASSQGLAGTDTQYF. The CDR3, as DNA: TGCGCCAGCAGCCAGGGACTAGCGGGCACAGATACGCAGTATTTT.